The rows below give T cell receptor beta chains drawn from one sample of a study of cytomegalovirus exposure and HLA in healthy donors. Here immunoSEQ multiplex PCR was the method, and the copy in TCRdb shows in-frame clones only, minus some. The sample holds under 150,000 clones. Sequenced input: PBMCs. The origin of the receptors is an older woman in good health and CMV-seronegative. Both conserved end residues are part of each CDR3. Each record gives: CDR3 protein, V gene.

CASSLEGDRGYEQYF,TRBV7-8
CASSQQGLEQYF,TRBV6-5
CASTTGGRGYGYTF,TRBV28
CASSNPGQPYEQYF,TRBV4-1
CASSGTSGQETQYF,TRBV6-5
CASSPSGSVNTEAFF,TRBV19
CASSRLVGLAGGEQYF,TRBV5-1
CASSYSGLAGYEQYF,TRBV6-5
CASSPHITSYEQYF,TRBV4-1
CASSYMDRRGQPQHF,TRBV5-6
CASSLFRTTQYF,TRBV5-8
CASSLRPAGVGTDTQYF,TRBV7-9
CASNRGSTAGELFF,TRBV7-6
CASSSGQPSSGANVLTF,TRBV7-2
CASSSPSGVIYEQYF,TRBV5-4
CASSPLTGDNQPQHF,TRBV18
CASRQGALSYTIYF,TRBV6-5
CASGITSGGAVGQFF,TRBV9
CASSVGGQGLYEQYF,TRBV9
CASSLGGTGEETQYF,TRBV5-1
CASSFLPHRVDNSPLHF,TRBV28
CASSERGKQYF,TRBV6-1
CASSSEGRTEAFF,TRBV5-4
CASFSVAGVRETQYF,TRBV5-1
CASRGQHNQPQHF,TRBV6-1
CASRRMRGGVSSGANVLTF,TRBV11-2
CASSLPIANTEAFF,TRBV5-6
CASSGQPTGHDQPQHF,TRBV6-1
CASSLIPGQGAGQPQHF,TRBV19
CASSYTRWRAPDTQYF,TRBV4-2
CASSIVPRVSYNEQFF,TRBV19
CASSVVESNQPQHF,TRBV11-3
CASSLGPLPYEQYF,TRBV13
CASSEQARTEALMKAFF,TRBV5-1
CASSVAGDQETQYF,TRBV9
CASSLGTGGYGYTF,TRBV13
CASSLGSGLDYGYTF,TRBV5-1
CASGGQGDVEAFF,TRBV12-5
CSALAGGRNNEQFF,TRBV29-1
CASSLDRGSMNTEAFF,TRBV5-6
CASSPSWGRYNEQFF,TRBV13
CASSRRGGHLRQETQYF,TRBV7-6
CASSFDGTTSLYGYTF,TRBV5-1
CASSMQGEVTEAFF,TRBV7-3
CASSSFGQLSNQPQHF,TRBV6-6
CASSPGSSYNEQFF,TRBV7-7
CASSHRDSSYEQYF,TRBV5-4
CAISEGGTGSTEAFF,TRBV10-3
CASSLSVSGNTIYF,TRBV7-9
CASSIGLAGGGELFF,TRBV19
CASSLQGLNYGYTF,TRBV7-9
CASSVTSGGYEQYF,TRBV19
CASSEYTIQGISEGYTF,TRBV25-1
CASSFGTAPYNSPLHF,TRBV5-1
CASSQNLLASGGRSTDTQYF,TRBV14
CASSGQEGYEQYF,TRBV6-1
CASSMGQTFNEKLFF,TRBV19
CASSLTSGRIDEQFF,TRBV4-1
CASGLGGRGTEAFF,TRBV12-5